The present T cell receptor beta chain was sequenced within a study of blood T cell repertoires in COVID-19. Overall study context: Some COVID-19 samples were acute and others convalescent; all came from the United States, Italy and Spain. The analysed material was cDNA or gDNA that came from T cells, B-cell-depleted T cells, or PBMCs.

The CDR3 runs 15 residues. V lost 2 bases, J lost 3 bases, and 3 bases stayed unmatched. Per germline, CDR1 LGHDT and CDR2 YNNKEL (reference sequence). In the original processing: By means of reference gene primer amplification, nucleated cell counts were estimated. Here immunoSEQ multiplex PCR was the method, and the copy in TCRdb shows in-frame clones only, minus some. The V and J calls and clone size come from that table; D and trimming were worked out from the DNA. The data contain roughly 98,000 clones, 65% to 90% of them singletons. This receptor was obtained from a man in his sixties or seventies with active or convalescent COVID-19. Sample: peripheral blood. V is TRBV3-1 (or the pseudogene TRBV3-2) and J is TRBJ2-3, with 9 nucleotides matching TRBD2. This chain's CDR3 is CASSQLAGTTDTQYF. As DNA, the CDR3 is TGTGCCAGCAGCCAACTAGCGGGGACGACAGATACGCAGTATTTT.